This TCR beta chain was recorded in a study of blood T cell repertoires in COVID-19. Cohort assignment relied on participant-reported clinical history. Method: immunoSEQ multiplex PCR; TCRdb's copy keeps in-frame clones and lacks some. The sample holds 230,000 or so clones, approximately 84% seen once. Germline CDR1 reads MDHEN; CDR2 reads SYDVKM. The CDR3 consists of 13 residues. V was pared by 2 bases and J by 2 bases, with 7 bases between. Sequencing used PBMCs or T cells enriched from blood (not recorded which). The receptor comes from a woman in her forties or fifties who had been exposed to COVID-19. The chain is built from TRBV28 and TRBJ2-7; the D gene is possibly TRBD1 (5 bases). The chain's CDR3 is CASSLVTAYEQYF. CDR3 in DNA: TGTGCCAGCAGTTTAGTGACAGCCTACGAGCAGTACTTC.